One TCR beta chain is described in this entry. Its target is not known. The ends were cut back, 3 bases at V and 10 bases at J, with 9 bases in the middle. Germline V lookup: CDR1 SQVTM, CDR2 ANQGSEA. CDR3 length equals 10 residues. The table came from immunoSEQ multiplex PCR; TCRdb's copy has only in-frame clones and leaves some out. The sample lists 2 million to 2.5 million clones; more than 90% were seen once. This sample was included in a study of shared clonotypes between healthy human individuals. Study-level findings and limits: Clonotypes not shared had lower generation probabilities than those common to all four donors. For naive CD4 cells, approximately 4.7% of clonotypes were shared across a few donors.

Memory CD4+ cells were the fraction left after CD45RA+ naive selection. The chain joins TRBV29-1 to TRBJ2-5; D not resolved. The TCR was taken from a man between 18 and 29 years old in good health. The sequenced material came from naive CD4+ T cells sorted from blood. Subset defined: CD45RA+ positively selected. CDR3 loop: CSVEQQIQYF. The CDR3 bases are TGCAGCGTTGAGCAACAGATCCAGTACTTC.